The rows below give T cell receptor beta chains drawn from one sample of a study of response to subunit inactivated influenza vaccine. One entry per CDR3 protein results from TCRdb running MiXCR on the RT-PCR reads. Here the sample spans about 620,000 distinct CDR3 sequences, approximately 10% being singletons. The sample was also reused in another study, on T cells expressing NK-cell markers.

The sequences come from PBMCs from blood, collected on the day of vaccination. These receptors were obtained from a man in his fifties who received an inactivated influenza vaccine. The CDR3 runs from the conserved cysteine through the conserved F or W. A D gene is named only where the DNA matches it firmly. Size tells how often a clone was seen (once, few, many) or the class of an expanded clone, and some rows leave it out.

v_gene	j_gene	abundance	d_gene	CDR3aa	CDR3nt
TRBV20-1	TRBJ2-7	-	TRBD1	CSARTGTYEQYF	TGCAGTGCTCGGACAGGGACCTACGAGCAGTACTTC
TRBV29-1	TRBJ1-1	few	TRBD1	CSVGGGGQASEAFF	TGCAGCGTTGGAGGAGGGGGCCAAGCGAGTGAAGCTTTCTTT
TRBV6-5	TRBJ2-1	few	-	CATRYSVGSSYNEQFF	TGTGCCACCCGATACTCTGTGGGGAGCTCCTACAATGAGCAGTTCTTC
TRBV5-1	TRBJ2-1	many	TRBD2	CASSLLTSGVNEQFF	TGCGCCAGCAGCTTGTTGACTAGCGGGGTTAATGAGCAGTTCTTC
TRBV10-1	TRBJ2-7	few	-	CASSEGSDYEQYF	TGCGCCAGCAGTGAGGGGTCAGACTACGAGCAGTACTTC
TRBV3-1	TRBJ2-1	many	-	CASSQWERAHEQFF	TGTGCCAGCAGCCAATGGGAAAGGGCACATGAGCAGTTCTTC
TRBV18	TRBJ2-3	-	TRBD1	CASSHIQQGAGDTQSF	TGTGCCAGCTCCCACATTCAACAGGGGGCCGGAGATACGCAGTCTTTT
TRBV3-1	TRBJ1-2	-	-	CASSQVDGAYGYTF	TGTGCCAGCAGCCAAGTCGACGGAGCATATGGCTACACCTTC
TRBV6-5	TRBJ2-3	-	-	CASSSWDTDTQYF	TGTGCCAGCAGTTCGTGGGACACAGATACGCAGTATTTT
TRBV21-1	TRBJ2-3	-	-	CASSKCGGITDTQYF	TGTGCCAGCAGCAAATGCGGGGGTATCACAGATACGCAGTATTTT
TRBV14	TRBJ2-1	few	-	CASSQDSRAPKLINNEQFF	TGTGCCAGCAGCCAAGATTCACGAGCGCCTAAACTCATTAACAATGAGCAGTTCTTC
TRBV20-1	TRBJ2-7	few	-	CSVRSRGRRSYEQYF	TGCAGTGTTCGTTCTCGGGGCCGGAGGTCCTACGAGCAGTACTTC
TRBV11-1	TRBJ1-1	-	-	CASSLVPPLPGAQTEAFF	TGTGCCAGCAGCTTAGTGCCCCCACTACCAGGAGCCCAAACTGAAGCTTTCTTT